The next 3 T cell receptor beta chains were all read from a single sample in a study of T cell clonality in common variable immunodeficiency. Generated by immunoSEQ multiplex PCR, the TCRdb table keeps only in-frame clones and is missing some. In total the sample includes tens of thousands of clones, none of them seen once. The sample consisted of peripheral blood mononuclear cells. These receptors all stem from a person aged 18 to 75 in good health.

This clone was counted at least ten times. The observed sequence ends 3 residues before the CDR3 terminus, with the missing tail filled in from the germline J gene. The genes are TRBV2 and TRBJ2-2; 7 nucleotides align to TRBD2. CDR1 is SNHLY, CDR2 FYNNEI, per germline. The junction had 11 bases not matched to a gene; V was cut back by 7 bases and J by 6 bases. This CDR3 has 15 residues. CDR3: CASKASGVLAGELFF. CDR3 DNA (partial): TGTGCCAGCAAGGCTAGCGGAGTTTTGGCCGGGGAG.

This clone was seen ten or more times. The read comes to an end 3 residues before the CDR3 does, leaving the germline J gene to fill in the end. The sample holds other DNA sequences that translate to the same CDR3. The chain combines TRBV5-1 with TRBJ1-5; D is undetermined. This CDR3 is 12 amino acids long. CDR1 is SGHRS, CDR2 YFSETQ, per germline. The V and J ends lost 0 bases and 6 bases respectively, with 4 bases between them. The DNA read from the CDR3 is TGCGCCAGCAGCTTGGAAGGTCAGCCC. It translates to CASSLEGQP. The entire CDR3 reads CASSLEGQPQHF.

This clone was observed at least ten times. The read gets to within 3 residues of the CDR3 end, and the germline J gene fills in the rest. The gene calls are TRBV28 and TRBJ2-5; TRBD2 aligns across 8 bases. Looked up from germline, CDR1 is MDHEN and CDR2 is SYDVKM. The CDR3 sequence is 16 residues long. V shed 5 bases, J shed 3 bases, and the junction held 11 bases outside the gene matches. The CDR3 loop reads CASSQRETRNKETQYF. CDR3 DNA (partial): TGTGCCAGCAGTCAGCGGGAGACGCGAAATAAAGAGACC.